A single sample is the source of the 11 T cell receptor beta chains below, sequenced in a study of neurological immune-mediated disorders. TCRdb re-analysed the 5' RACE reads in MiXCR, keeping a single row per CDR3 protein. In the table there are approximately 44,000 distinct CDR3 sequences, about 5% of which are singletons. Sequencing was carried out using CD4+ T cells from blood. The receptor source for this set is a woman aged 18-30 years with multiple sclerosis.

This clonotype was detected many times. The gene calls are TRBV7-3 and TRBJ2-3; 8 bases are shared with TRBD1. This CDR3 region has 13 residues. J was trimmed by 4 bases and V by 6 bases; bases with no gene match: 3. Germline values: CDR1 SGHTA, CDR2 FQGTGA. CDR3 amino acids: CASRKTGADTQYF. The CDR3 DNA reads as TGTGCCAGCAGGAAGACAGGGGCAGATACGCAGTATTTT.

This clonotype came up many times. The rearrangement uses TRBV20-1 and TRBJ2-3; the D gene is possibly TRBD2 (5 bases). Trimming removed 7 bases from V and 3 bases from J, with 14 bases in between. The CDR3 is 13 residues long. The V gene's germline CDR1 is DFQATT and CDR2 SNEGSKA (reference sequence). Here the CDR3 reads CSGARGSTDTQYF. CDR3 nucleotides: TGCAGTGGCGCGAGAGGGAGTACAGATACGCAGTATTTT.

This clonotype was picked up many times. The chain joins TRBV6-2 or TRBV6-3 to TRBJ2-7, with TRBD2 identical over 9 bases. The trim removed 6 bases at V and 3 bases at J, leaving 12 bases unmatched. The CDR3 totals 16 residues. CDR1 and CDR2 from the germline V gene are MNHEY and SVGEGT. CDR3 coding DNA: TGTGCCAGCAGCGATGTCCGAAGCGGGAGGAACTACGAGCAGTACGTC. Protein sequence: CASSDVRSGRNYEQYV.

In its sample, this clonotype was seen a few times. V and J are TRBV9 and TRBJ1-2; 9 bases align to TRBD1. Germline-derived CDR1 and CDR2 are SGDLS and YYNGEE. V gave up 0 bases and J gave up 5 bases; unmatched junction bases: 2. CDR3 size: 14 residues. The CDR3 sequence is CASSVADRGYGYTF. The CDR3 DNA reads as TGTGCCAGCAGCGTAGCGGACAGGGGTTATGGCTACACCTTC.

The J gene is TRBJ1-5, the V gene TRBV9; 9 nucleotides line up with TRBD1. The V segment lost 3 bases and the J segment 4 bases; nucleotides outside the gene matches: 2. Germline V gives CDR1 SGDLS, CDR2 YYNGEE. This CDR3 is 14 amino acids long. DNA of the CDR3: TGTGCCAGCAGCGACGGGACAGGGAATCAGCCCCAGCATTTT. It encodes CASSDGTGNQPQHF.

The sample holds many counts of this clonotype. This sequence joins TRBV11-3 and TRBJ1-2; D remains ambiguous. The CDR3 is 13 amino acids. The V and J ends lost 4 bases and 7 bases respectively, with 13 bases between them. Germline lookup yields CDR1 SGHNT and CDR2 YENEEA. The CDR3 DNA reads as TGTGCCAGCAGCTCCCGATCCTCCTCTGGCTACACCTTC. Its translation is CASSSRSSSGYTF.

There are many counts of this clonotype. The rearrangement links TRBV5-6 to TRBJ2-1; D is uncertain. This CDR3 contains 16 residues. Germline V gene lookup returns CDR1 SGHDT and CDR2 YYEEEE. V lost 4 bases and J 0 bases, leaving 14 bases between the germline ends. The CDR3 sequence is CASSLLSSSSYNEQFF. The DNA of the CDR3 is TGTGCCAGCAGCCTCCTCAGCAGCTCCTCCTACAATGAGCAGTTCTTC.

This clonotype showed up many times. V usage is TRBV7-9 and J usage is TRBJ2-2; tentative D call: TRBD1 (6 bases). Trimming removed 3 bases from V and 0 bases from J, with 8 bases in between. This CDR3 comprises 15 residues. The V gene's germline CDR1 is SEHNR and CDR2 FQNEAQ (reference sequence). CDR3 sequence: CASSLGHPNTGELFF. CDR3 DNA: TGTGCCAGCAGCTTGGGACATCCGAACACCGGGGAGCTGTTTTTT.

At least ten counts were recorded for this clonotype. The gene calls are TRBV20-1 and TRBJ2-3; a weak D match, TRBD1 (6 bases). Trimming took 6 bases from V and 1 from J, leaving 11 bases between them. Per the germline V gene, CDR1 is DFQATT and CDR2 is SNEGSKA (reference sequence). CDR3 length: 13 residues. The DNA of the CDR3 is TGCAGTGCCCTGGACAGTCGCACAGATACGCAGTATTTT. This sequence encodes CSALDSRTDTQYF.

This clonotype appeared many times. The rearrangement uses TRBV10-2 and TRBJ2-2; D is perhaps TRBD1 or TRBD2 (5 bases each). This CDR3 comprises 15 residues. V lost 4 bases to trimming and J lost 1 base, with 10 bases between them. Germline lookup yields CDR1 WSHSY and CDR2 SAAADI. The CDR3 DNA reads TGCGCCAGCAGTGCGGGGCAGGGGAACACCGGGGAGCTGTTTTTT. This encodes CASSAGQGNTGELFF.

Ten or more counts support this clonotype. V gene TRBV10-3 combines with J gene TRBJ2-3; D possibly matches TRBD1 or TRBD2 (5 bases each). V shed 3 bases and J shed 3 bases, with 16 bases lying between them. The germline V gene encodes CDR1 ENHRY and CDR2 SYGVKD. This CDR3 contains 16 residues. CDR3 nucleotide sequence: TGTGCCATCAGTGAACCAGGGAGAGGGGCGACAGATACGCAGTATTTT. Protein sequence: CAISEPGRGATDTQYF.